This record covers a single TCR beta chain. This record comes from a study of T cell changes during pregnancy in multiple sclerosis. The data were produced by immunoSEQ multiplex PCR, yet TCRdb's version contains in-frame clones alone and is incomplete. This sample has more than 95,000 clones, with around nine tenths found just once. The CDR3 spans 15 residues. V lost 5 bases, J lost 4 bases, and 8 bases stayed unmatched. Looked up from germline, CDR1 is MNHNY and CDR2 is SVGAGI (reference sequence). The chain recombines TRBV6-6 with TRBJ1-1; 9 nucleotides agree with TRBD1. The material was peripheral blood, obtained after pregnancy. The clonotype originates from a female donor with multiple sclerosis, enrolled in a pregnancy study. The CDR3 reads CASSRPTGGPTEAFF. CDR3 nucleotide sequence: TGTGCCAGCAGTAGACCTACAGGGGGCCCCACTGAAGCTTTCTTT.